The rows below give T cell receptor beta chains drawn from one sample of a study of T cells in Graves' hyperthyroidism and ophthalmopathy. TCRdb fed the multiplex PCR reads into MiXCR, producing one record per CDR3 protein. This sample has 650,000 to 750,000 distinct CDR3 sequences; about 14% occur once, and the top ten carry 10% to 13%. The material sequenced was blood. These TCRs come from a woman aged 18-29 years with Graves' hyperthyroidism. Both conserved end residues are part of each CDR3. Fields, in order: J gene, V gene, clone size, D gene, CDR3 protein, CDR3 DNA. The D gene is left open where the match is weak. Size values are once, few and many counts, or a class for expanded clones, and some rows have none.

j_gene: TRBJ2-5
v_gene: TRBV10-3
abundance: NA
d_gene: TRBD1
CDR3aa: CAISERTGGEGETQYF
CDR3nt: TGTGCCATCAGTGAGAGGACAGGGGGAGAAGGAGAGACCCAGTACTTC

j_gene: TRBJ2-7
v_gene: TRBV7-9
abundance: few
d_gene: NA
CDR3aa: CASSFGGDYISYEQYF
CDR3nt: TGTGCCAGCAGCTTTGGCGGAGACTACATATCCTACGAGCAGTACTTC

j_gene: TRBJ2-7
v_gene: TRBV2
abundance: many
d_gene: TRBD2
CDR3aa: CASSSWGGSQQYF
CDR3nt: TGTGCCAGCAGTTCCTGGGGGGGGAGTCAGCAGTACTTC

j_gene: TRBJ1-1
v_gene: TRBV11-3
abundance: many
d_gene: NA
CDR3aa: CASSLDSWGTEAFF
CDR3nt: TGTGCCAGCAGCTTAGATTCATGGGGCACTGAAGCTTTCTTT

j_gene: TRBJ2-5
v_gene: TRBV4-2
abundance: NA
d_gene: TRBD2
CDR3aa: CASSRDTSGTPQETQYF
CDR3nt: TGTGCCAGCAGCCGCGATACTAGCGGGACGCCTCAAGAGACCCAGTACTTC

j_gene: TRBJ2-7
v_gene: TRBV14
abundance: NA
d_gene: TRBD2
CDR3aa: CASSQGIFTSAREEQYF
CDR3nt: TGTGCCAGCAGCCAAGGGATATTTACTAGCGCCCGTGAAGAGCAGTACTTC

j_gene: TRBJ1-1
v_gene: TRBV19
abundance: NA
d_gene: NA
CDR3aa: CASSPIPPGNEAFF
CDR3nt: TGTGCCAGTAGTCCCATCCCTCCAGGGAATGAAGCTTTCTTT

j_gene: TRBJ2-2
v_gene: TRBV28
abundance: many
d_gene: NA
CDR3aa: CASSPIYGLTGELFF
CDR3nt: TGTGCCAGCAGCCCTATCTACGGACTCACCGGGGAGCTGTTTTTT

j_gene: TRBJ1-1
v_gene: TRBV25-1
abundance: NA
d_gene: NA
CDR3aa: CASSEYNGGAFF
CDR3nt: TGTGCCAGCAGTGAATATAATGGTGGAGCTTTCTTT

j_gene: TRBJ2-2
v_gene: TRBV29-1
abundance: NA
d_gene: NA
CDR3aa: CSAGENTGELFF
CDR3nt: TGCAGCGCTGGCGAGAACACCGGGGAGCTGTTTTTT

j_gene: TRBJ2-7
v_gene: TRBV27
abundance: many
d_gene: TRBD2
CDR3aa: CASSLASGGYEQYF
CDR3nt: TGTGCCAGCAGCTTAGCTAGCGGGGGCTACGAGCAGTACTTC

j_gene: TRBJ1-2
v_gene: TRBV29-1
abundance: few
d_gene: NA
CDR3aa: CSVEDGGRGGYTF
CDR3nt: TGCAGCGTTGAAGATGGGGGGCGAGGCGGCTACACCTTC

j_gene: TRBJ1-5
v_gene: TRBV4-3
abundance: few
d_gene: NA
CDR3aa: CASSQEALNQPQHF
CDR3nt: TGCGCCAGCAGCCAAGAGGCGCTCAATCAGCCCCAGCATTTT

j_gene: TRBJ2-2
v_gene: TRBV29-1
abundance: NA
d_gene: NA
CDR3aa: CSVEITGELFF
CDR3nt: TGCAGCGTTGAGATCACCGGGGAGCTGTTTTTT

j_gene: TRBJ2-7
v_gene: TRBV30
abundance: many
d_gene: NA
CDR3aa: CAWEARGVQYF
CDR3nt: TGTGCCTGGGAGGCGAGGGGTGTGCAGTACTTC

j_gene: TRBJ2-7
v_gene: TRBV27
abundance: many
d_gene: NA
CDR3aa: CASSSTAAGSYEQYF
CDR3nt: TGTGCCAGCAGTTCAACTGCGGCGGGCTCCTACGAGCAGTACTTC

j_gene: TRBJ2-7
v_gene: TRBV18
abundance: few
d_gene: NA
CDR3aa: CASSPPLTFSYEQYF
CDR3nt: TGTGCCAGCTCACCACCGCTGACTTTTTCCTACGAGCAGTACTTC

j_gene: TRBJ2-1
v_gene: TRBV12-3/TRBV12-4
abundance: few
d_gene: NA
CDR3aa: CASSLGFPYNEQFF
CDR3nt: TGTGCCAGCAGTTTGGGTTTCCCTTACAATGAGCAGTTCTTC

j_gene: TRBJ2-5
v_gene: TRBV7-9
abundance: many
d_gene: TRBD1
CDR3aa: CASSPRTGGHALETQYF
CDR3nt: TGTGCCAGCAGCCCACGAACAGGGGGCCACGCTTTGGAGACCCAGTACTTC

j_gene: TRBJ2-1
v_gene: TRBV9
abundance: few
d_gene: NA
CDR3aa: CASSGDLRGEQFF
CDR3nt: TGTGCCAGCAGCGGAGACCTTCGCGGCGAGCAGTTCTTC

j_gene: TRBJ1-6
v_gene: TRBV6-6
abundance: NA
d_gene: NA
CDR3aa: CASSYSMGVESPLHF
CDR3nt: TGTGCCAGCAGTTACTCGATGGGGGTAGAATCACCCCTCCACTTT

j_gene: TRBJ2-7
v_gene: TRBV20-1
abundance: many
d_gene: NA
CDR3aa: CSAPGPTYEQYF
CDR3nt: TGCAGTGCTCCGGGGCCGACCTACGAGCAGTACTTC

j_gene: TRBJ2-7
v_gene: TRBV19
abundance: few
d_gene: TRBD2
CDR3aa: CASSIASGLAYEQYF
CDR3nt: TGTGCCAGTAGTATAGCTAGCGGCCTGGCCTACGAGCAGTACTTC

j_gene: TRBJ2-3
v_gene: TRBV24-1
abundance: many
d_gene: NA
CDR3aa: CAVGWSGEADTQYF
CDR3nt: TGTGCCGTCGGCTGGAGTGGCGAGGCAGATACGCAGTATTTT

j_gene: TRBJ2-1
v_gene: TRBV19
abundance: few
d_gene: NA
CDR3aa: CASKAAVQNNEQFF
CDR3nt: TGTGCCAGTAAAGCAGCGGTCCAAAACAATGAGCAGTTCTTC

j_gene: TRBJ2-1
v_gene: TRBV7-9
abundance: many
d_gene: TRBD1
CDR3aa: CASSPRWDRGPYNEQFF
CDR3nt: TGTGCCAGCAGCCCCCGTTGGGACAGGGGCCCTTACAATGAGCAGTTCTTC

j_gene: TRBJ2-3
v_gene: TRBV14
abundance: NA
d_gene: TRBD2
CDR3aa: CASSQNPALAGWANTQYF
CDR3nt: TGTGCCAGCAGCCAAAACCCAGCCTTAGCGGGATGGGCTAATACGCAGTATTTT

j_gene: TRBJ1-6
v_gene: TRBV7-6
abundance: many
d_gene: NA
CDR3aa: CASSHSTGAYNSPLHF
CDR3nt: TGTGCCAGCAGCCACTCGACAGGAGCCTATAATTCACCCCTCCACTTT

j_gene: TRBJ2-5
v_gene: TRBV24-1
abundance: NA
d_gene: TRBD2
CDR3aa: CATSDFGQGASGRATETQYF
CDR3nt: TGTGCCACCAGTGATTTCGGACAGGGAGCTAGCGGGAGGGCCACAGAGACCCAGTACTTC

j_gene: TRBJ2-1
v_gene: TRBV27
abundance: many
d_gene: NA
CDR3aa: CASSLSGWSGSQFF
CDR3nt: TGTGCCAGCAGTTTGAGTGGATGGAGCGGGTCGCAGTTCTTC

j_gene: TRBJ2-3
v_gene: TRBV11-1
abundance: many
d_gene: TRBD2
CDR3aa: CASQLAGASTDTQYF
CDR3nt: TGTGCCAGCCAGCTAGCGGGGGCTAGCACAGATACGCAGTATTTT

j_gene: TRBJ2-7
v_gene: TRBV7-9
abundance: NA
d_gene: TRBD2
CDR3aa: CASSLPPGGEDYEQYF
CDR3nt: TGTGCCAGCAGCTTACCCCCTGGGGGGGAGGACTACGAGCAGTACTTC

j_gene: TRBJ1-1
v_gene: TRBV28
abundance: many
d_gene: TRBD1
CDR3aa: CASSFAYRGHAEAFF
CDR3nt: TGTGCCAGCAGTTTCGCGTACAGGGGGCACGCTGAAGCTTTCTTT

j_gene: TRBJ2-5
v_gene: TRBV11-3
abundance: many
d_gene: NA
CDR3aa: CASSPAHALETQYF
CDR3nt: TGTGCCAGCAGCCCCGCCCATGCACTGGAGACCCAGTACTTC

j_gene: TRBJ2-5
v_gene: TRBV28
abundance: many
d_gene: TRBD2
CDR3aa: CASSLLVGGPQETQYF
CDR3nt: TGTGCCAGCAGTTTATTGGTGGGAGGGCCCCAAGAGACCCAGTACTTC

j_gene: TRBJ2-7
v_gene: TRBV20-1
abundance: many
d_gene: TRBD2
CDR3aa: CSVLSGSGRAYEQYF
CDR3nt: TGCAGTGTCCTGAGTGGGAGCGGGAGGGCTTACGAGCAGTACTTC

j_gene: TRBJ2-1
v_gene: TRBV30
abundance: NA
d_gene: NA
CDR3aa: CAWSVGTNTAYNEQFF
CDR3nt: TGTGCCTGGAGTGTCGGGACCAACACGGCCTACAATGAGCAGTTCTTC

j_gene: TRBJ2-2
v_gene: TRBV3-1
abundance: many
d_gene: NA
CDR3aa: CASSPRSTGELFF
CDR3nt: TGTGCCAGCAGCCCTCGGAGTACCGGGGAGCTGTTTTTT

j_gene: TRBJ2-7
v_gene: TRBV30
abundance: NA
d_gene: NA
CDR3aa: CAWSPWGSYEQYF
CDR3nt: TGTGCCTGGAGTCCCTGGGGGTCCTACGAGCAGTACTTC

j_gene: TRBJ2-2
v_gene: TRBV30
abundance: NA
d_gene: NA
CDR3aa: CAWSAWKAEITGELFF
CDR3nt: TGTGCCTGGAGTGCCTGGAAGGCGGAGATCACCGGGGAGCTGTTTTTT

j_gene: TRBJ1-1
v_gene: TRBV2
abundance: NA
d_gene: NA
CDR3aa: CASTERGANTEAFF
CDR3nt: TGTGCCAGCACCGAAAGGGGGGCGAACACTGAAGCTTTCTTT

j_gene: TRBJ2-1
v_gene: TRBV28
abundance: NA
d_gene: NA
CDR3aa: CARTWRGVDEQFF
CDR3nt: TGTGCCAGAACCTGGCGAGGGGTGGATGAGCAGTTCTTC

j_gene: TRBJ2-7
v_gene: TRBV3-1
abundance: many
d_gene: NA
CDR3aa: CASSQVPPGTWDEQYF
CDR3nt: TGTGCCAGCAGCCAAGTTCCCCCCGGGACGTGGGACGAGCAGTACTTC

j_gene: TRBJ2-7
v_gene: TRBV12-3/TRBV12-4
abundance: many
d_gene: NA
CDR3aa: CASSQRMGQRERNEQYF
CDR3nt: TGTGCCAGCAGCCAGAGAATGGGACAGCGGGAGAGGAACGAGCAGTACTTC

j_gene: TRBJ2-7
v_gene: TRBV30
abundance: few
d_gene: NA
CDR3aa: CAWSVSHGIYEQYF
CDR3nt: TGTGCCTGGAGTGTATCGCATGGGATCTACGAGCAGTACTTC

j_gene: TRBJ2-4
v_gene: TRBV3-1
abundance: many
d_gene: NA
CDR3aa: CASSPGQSLAKNIQYF
CDR3nt: TGTGCCAGCAGCCCCGGACAGAGTCTAGCCAAAAACATTCAGTACTTC